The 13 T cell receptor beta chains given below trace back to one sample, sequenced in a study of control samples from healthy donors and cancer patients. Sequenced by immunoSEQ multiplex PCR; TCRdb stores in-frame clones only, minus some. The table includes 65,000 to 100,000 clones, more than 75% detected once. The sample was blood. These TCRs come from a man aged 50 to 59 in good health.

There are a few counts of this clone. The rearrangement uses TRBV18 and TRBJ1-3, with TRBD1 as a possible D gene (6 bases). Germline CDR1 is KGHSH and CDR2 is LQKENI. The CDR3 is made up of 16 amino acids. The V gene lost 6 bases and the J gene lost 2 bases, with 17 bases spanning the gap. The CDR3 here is CASSPYTGPTGNTIYF. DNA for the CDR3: TGTGCCAGCTCCCCCTACACAGGGCCCACTGGAAACACCATATATTTT.

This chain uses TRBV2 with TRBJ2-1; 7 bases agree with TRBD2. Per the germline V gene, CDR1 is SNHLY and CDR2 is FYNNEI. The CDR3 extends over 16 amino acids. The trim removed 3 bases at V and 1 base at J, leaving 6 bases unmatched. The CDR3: CASSDLLAVSYNEQFF. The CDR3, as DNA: TGTGCCAGCAGTGACCTCCTAGCGGTATCCTACAATGAGCAGTTCTTC.

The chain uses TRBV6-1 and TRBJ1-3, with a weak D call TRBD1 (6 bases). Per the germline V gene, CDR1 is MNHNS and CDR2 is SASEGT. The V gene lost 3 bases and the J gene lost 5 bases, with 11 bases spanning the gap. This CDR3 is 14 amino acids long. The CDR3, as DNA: TGTGCCAGCAGTGACAGGGGTTTAAGAAACACCATATATTTT. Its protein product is CASSDRGLRNTIYF.

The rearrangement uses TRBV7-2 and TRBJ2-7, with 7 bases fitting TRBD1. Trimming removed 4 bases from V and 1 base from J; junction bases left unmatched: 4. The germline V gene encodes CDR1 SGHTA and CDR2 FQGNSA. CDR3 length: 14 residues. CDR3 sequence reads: CASSSYRGSYEQYV. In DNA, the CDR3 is TGTGCCAGCAGCTCCTACAGGGGTTCCTACGAGCAGTACGTC.

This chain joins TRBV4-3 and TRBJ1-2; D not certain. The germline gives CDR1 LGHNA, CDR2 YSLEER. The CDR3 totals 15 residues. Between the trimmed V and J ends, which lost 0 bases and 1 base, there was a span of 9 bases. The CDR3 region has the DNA TGCGCCAGCAGCCAAGATTCACAGAATAACTATGGCTACACCTTC. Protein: CASSQDSQNNYGYTF.

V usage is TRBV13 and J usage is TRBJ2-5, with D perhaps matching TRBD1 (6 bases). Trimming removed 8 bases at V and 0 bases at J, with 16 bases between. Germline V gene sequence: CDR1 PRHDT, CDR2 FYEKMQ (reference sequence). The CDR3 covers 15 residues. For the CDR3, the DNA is TGTGCCAGCGGGGGCCGAGCGCGGTACCAAGAGACCCAGTACTTC. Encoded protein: CASGGRARYQETQYF.

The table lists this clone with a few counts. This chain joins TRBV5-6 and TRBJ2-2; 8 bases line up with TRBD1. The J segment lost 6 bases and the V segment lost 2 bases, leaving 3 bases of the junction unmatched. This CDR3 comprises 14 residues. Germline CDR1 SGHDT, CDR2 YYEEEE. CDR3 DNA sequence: TGTGCCAGCAGCTTCGACAGGGGTGCCGGGGAGCTGTTTTTT. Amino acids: CASSFDRGAGELFF.

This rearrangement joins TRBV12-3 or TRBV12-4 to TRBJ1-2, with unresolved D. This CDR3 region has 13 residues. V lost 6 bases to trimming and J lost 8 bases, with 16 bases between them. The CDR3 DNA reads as TGTGCCAGCAGGAACAGCGATGCGGGAGGCTACACCTTC. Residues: CASRNSDAGGYTF.

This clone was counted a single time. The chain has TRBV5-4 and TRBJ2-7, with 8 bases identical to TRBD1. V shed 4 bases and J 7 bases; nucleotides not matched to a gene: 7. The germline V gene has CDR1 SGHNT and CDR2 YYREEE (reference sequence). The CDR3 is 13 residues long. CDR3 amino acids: CASSQDRAGEQYF. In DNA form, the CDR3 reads TGTGCCAGCAGCCAGGACAGGGCGGGGGAGCAGTACTTC.

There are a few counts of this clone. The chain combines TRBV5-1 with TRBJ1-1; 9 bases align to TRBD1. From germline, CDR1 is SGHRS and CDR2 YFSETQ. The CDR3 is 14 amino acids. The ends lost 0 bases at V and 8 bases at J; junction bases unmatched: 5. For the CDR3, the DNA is TGCGCCAGCAGCTTGGTTTCCGGGACAGGGGAAGCTTTCTTT. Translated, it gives CASSLVSGTGEAFF.

The DNA for the CDR3 is TGCGCCAGCAGCACCAGGACAGGGCGTAAGTATGGCTACACCTTC. Its protein is CASSTRTGRKYGYTF. The chain links TRBV5-1 to TRBJ1-2; 8 bases line up with TRBD1. The CDR3 loop spans 15 amino acids. V dropped 4 bases and J dropped 5; count of bases not matched to a gene: 10. CDR1 SGHRS and CDR2 YFSETQ come from the germline V gene.

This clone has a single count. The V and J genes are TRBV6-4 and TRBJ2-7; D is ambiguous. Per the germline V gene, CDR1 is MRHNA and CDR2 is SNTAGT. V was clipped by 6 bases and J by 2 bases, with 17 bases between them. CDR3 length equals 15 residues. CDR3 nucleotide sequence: TGTGCCAGCAGCCTTGTGATAGACGGAGCCTACGAGCAGTACTTC. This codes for CASSLVIDGAYEQYF.

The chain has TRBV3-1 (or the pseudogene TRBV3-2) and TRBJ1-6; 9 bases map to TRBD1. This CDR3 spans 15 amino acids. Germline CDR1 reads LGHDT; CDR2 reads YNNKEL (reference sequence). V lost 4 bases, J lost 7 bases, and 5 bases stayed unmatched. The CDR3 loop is CASSLSTGGNSPLHF. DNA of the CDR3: TGTGCCAGCAGCCTATCTACAGGGGGCAATTCACCCCTCCACTTT.